This TCR beta chain was found in a study of esophageal squamous cell carcinoma under preoperative chemotherapy. TCRdb used MiXCR to reprocess the PCR reads, holding one entry per CDR3 protein. This table holds roughly 9,600 distinct CDR3 sequences, about 52% found once. Indicated time point: after preoperative PTX-NDP chemotherapy. This clonotype came up a few times. Germline-derived CDR1 and CDR2 are SQVTM and ANQGSEA. This CDR3 has 13 residues. This sample was obtained from a patient given preoperative chemotherapy. This receptor was obtained from a human donor with esophageal squamous cell carcinoma. The donor label of this sample is uncertain. V is TRBV29-1 and J is TRBJ2-1; TRBD1 is a possible D gene (6 bases). The DNA matches TRBJ2-5 better at its end, which makes the J call doubtful. CDR3 nucleotides: TGCAGCGCCCGGCCAGGGGTTAGAGAGACCCAGTACTTC. Protein product: CSARPGVRETQYF.